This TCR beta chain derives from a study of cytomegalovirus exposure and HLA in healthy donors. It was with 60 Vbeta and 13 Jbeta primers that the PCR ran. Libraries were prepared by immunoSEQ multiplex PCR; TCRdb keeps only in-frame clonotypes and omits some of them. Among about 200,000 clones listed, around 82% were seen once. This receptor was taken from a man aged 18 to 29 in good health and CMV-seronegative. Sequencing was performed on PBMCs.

CDR3 protein: CASRARGAGNTIYF. The CDR3 region has the DNA TGCGCCAGCAGGGCCAGGGGGGCTGGAAACACCATATATTTT. J is TRBJ1-3 and V is TRBV5-1, with 7 positions matching TRBD1. The germline V gene has CDR1 SGHRS and CDR2 YFSETQ. With 5 bases clipped from V and 2 bases from J, the junction kept 4 bases outside the gene matches. This CDR3 is built from 14 residues.